This TCR beta chain originates from a study of blood T cell repertoires in COVID-19. Study at large: COVID-19 samples from acute and convalescent phases originated in the United States, Italy and Spain.

V lost 4 bases, J lost 7 bases, and 7 bases stayed unmatched. The germline CDR1 and CDR2 sequences are LGHNA and YSLEER. This CDR3 has 15 amino acids. The table came from immunoSEQ multiplex PCR; TCRdb's copy has only in-frame clones and leaves some out. The sample lists 250,000 or so clones; 82% were seen once. The chain carries TRBV4-3 and TRBJ1-5, with 10 bases fitting TRBD1. This sequence was found in a woman under 30 with acute or convalescent COVID-19. The sequenced sample was peripheral blood. As DNA, the CDR3 is TGCGCCAGCAGCCTAACCCGACAGGGGGCCCAGCCCCAGCATTTT. This translates into CASSLTRQGAQPQHF.